Following are 11 T cell receptor beta chains from one sample sequenced in a study of T cell changes during pregnancy in multiple sclerosis. Method: immunoSEQ multiplex PCR; TCRdb's copy keeps in-frame clones and lacks some. The sample includes about 94,000 clones, about 93% seen only once; the top ten take 0.99%. The sequencing used peripheral blood, collected after pregnancy. These receptors all stem from a female donor with multiple sclerosis, enrolled in a pregnancy study.

This clone was seen more than once but under ten times. V gene TRBV6-4 combines with J gene TRBJ1-2; 10 nucleotides match TRBD1. Germline V gene sequence: CDR1 MRHNA, CDR2 SNTAGT. The CDR3 length is 16 residues. V was clipped by 5 bases and J by 2 bases; unmatched bases: 8. The CDR3 DNA sequence: TGTGCCAGCAGTAGATCTCCGGGACAGGGGAACTATGGCTACACCTTC. This codes for CASSRSPGQGNYGYTF.

J is TRBJ2-2 and V is TRBV27, with 14 nucleotides matching TRBD2. Trimming took 5 bases from V and 0 from J; bases not matched to a gene: 8. Germline V gene lookup returns CDR1 MNHEY and CDR2 SMNVEV (reference sequence). CDR3 length: 19 residues. Here the CDR3 DNA reads TGTGCCAGCAGTCCGGGACTAGCGGGGGACGATGCGAACACCGGGGAGCTGTTTTTT. Its protein is CASSPGLAGDDANTGELFF.

The genes are TRBV30 and TRBJ2-7; weak D call: TRBD2 (6 bases). Trimming removed 8 bases at V and 5 bases at J, with 19 bases between. The CDR3 is 13 residues long. Per the germline V gene, CDR1 is GTSNPN and CDR2 is SVGIG (reference sequence). This CDR3 reads CAHLRGTGNEQYF. CDR3 DNA sequence: TGTGCCCACCTCCGCGGGACGGGGAACGAGCAGTACTTC.

This sequence joins TRBV7-6 and TRBJ2-5, with no clear D. The CDR3 runs 15 residues. Germline V gives CDR1 SGHVS, CDR2 FNYEAQ. V was trimmed by 5 bases and J by 0 bases, leaving 13 bases between them. The CDR3 DNA is TGTGCCAGCAGCCCTTCCGTACTGTACCAAGAGACCCAGTACTTC. It encodes CASSPSVLYQETQYF.

The CDR3 DNA reads TGTGCCAGCAGTTTCCGGACTGCAGAAAAACTGTTTTTT. Translating gives CASSFRTAEKLFF. The rearrangement links TRBV27 to TRBJ1-4; no clear D gene. Germline loops: CDR1 MNHEY, CDR2 SMNVEV (reference sequence). V lost 3 bases and J 8 bases, leaving 10 bases between the germline ends. The CDR3 sequence is 13 residues long.

The chain combines TRBV5-5 with TRBJ1-5; TRBD1 aligns across 7 bases. Per the germline V gene, CDR1 is SGHKS and CDR2 is YYEKEE (reference sequence). The CDR3 sequence is 14 residues long. Trimming took 4 bases from V and 4 from J; bases not matched to a gene: 5. The CDR3 loop is CASSLRTGNQPQHF. In nucleotides, the CDR3 is TGTGCCAGCAGCCTTAGGACAGGAAATCAGCCCCAGCATTTT. The whole variable domain, remainder taken from reference TRBV5-5 and TRBJ1-5, is DAGVTQSPTHLIKTRGQQVTLRCSPISGHKSVSWYQQVLGQGPQFIFQYYEKEERGRGNFPDRFSARQFPNYSSELNVNALLLGDSALYLCASSLRTGNQPQHFGDGTRLSIL.

The chain couples TRBV29-1 to TRBJ1-2, with unresolved D. V lost 6 bases, J lost 8 bases, and 16 bases lay in between. Germline CDR1 SQVTM, CDR2 ANQGSEA. The length of the CDR3 is 12 residues. The CDR3: CSVPHAGRGYTF. The DNA for the CDR3 is TGCAGCGTCCCTCACGCAGGCAGGGGCTACACCTTC.

A single count supports this clone. V is TRBV5-1 and J is TRBJ2-5, with D possibly being TRBD1 (6 bases). The V end was cut by 0 bases, the J end by 5 bases, with 11 bases between. Germline CDR1 reads SGHRS; CDR2 reads YFSETQ. CDR3 length equals 14 residues. This CDR3 is CASSLAGESETQYF. The CDR3 region has the DNA TGCGCCAGCAGCTTGGCAGGGGAGAGTGAGACCCAGTACTTC.

V and J are TRBV19 and TRBJ2-5; possible D gene TRBD2, 6 bases. V was clipped by 3 bases and J by 5 bases, with 13 bases between them. CDR1 and CDR2 from the germline V gene are LNHDA and SQIVND (reference sequence). The length of the CDR3 is 14 residues. The CDR3, as DNA: TGTGCCAGTAGTATCGGAGGGGAATGGGAGACCCAGTACTTC. Its protein product is CASSIGGEWETQYF.

The rearrangement links TRBV27 to TRBJ2-7, with 8 nucleotides matching TRBD1. V lost 3 bases to trimming and J lost 4 bases; unmatched junction nucleotides: 5. In germline, CDR1 is MNHEY, CDR2 SMNVEV (reference sequence). The CDR3 is 14 residues long. CDR3 sequence: CASSFSTGVYEQYF. CDR3 nucleotides: TGTGCCAGCAGTTTCTCGACAGGGGTGTACGAGCAGTACTTC.

The sample holds a few counts of this clone. The chain employs TRBV6-5 and TRBJ2-7; the match to TRBD1 covers 11 bases. This CDR3 region has 15 residues. V lost 7 bases, J lost 3 bases, and 8 bases stayed unmatched. Germline-derived CDR1 and CDR2 are MNHEY and SVGAGI. CDR3 bases: TGTGCCAGCACACACCGGGACAGGGGGTACTACGAGCAGTACTTC. It codes for CASTHRDRGYYEQYF.